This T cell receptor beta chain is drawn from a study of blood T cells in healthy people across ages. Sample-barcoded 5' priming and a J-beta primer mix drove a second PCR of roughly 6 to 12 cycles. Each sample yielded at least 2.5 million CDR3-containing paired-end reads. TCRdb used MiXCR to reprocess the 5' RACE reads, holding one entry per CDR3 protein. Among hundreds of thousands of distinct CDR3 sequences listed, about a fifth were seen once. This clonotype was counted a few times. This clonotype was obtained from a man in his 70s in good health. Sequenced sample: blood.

The CDR3 is CASSLQFNEKLFF. The CDR3 bases are TGTGCCAGCAGCTTACAGTTTAATGAAAAACTGTTTTTT. The J gene is TRBJ1-4, the V gene TRBV7-2; no reliable D call. The CDR3 length is 13 residues. In germline, CDR1 is SGHTA, CDR2 FQGNSA. The V and J ends lost 2 bases and 4 bases respectively, with 5 bases between them.